One sample yielded the 18 T cell receptor beta chains listed below, sequenced in a study of siplizumab effects on memory and regulatory T cells. Sequenced by immunoSEQ multiplex PCR; TCRdb stores in-frame clones only, minus some. The sample consists of about 120,000 clones, over 85% of them appearing once. What was sequenced was CD4+ T cells sorted from blood. The receptors derive from a human donor in good health.

The chain has TRBV7-2 and TRBJ1-2; D is uncertain. The CDR3 has 14 amino acids. The V and J ends lost 10 bases and 2 bases respectively, with 17 bases between them. Germline CDR1 SGHTA, CDR2 FQGNSA. The CDR3 sequence is CATQRIGSNYGYTF. The CDR3 coding sequence is TGTGCCACCCAACGGATCGGATCGAACTATGGCTACACCTTC.

This clone has a handful of counts. V gene TRBV4-1 combines with J gene TRBJ1-4; D remains ambiguous. Between the trimmed V and J ends, which lost 0 bases and 1 base, there was a span of 9 bases. From germline, CDR1 is MGHRA and CDR2 YSYEKL. The CDR3 loop spans 16 amino acids. The chain's CDR3 is CASSQEWSRTNEKLFF. As DNA, the CDR3 is TGCGCCAGCAGCCAAGAATGGTCCAGAACTAATGAAAAACTGTTTTTT.

The chain uses TRBV7-8 and TRBJ2-1; D is possibly TRBD2 (6 bases). Trimming took 2 bases from V and 5 from J, leaving 13 bases between them. The CDR3 is made up of 15 amino acids. CDR1 and CDR2 (germline): SGHVS, FQNEAQ. CDR3 loop: CASSLSREWDNEQFF. As DNA, the CDR3 is TGTGCCAGCAGCTTATCACGGGAGTGGGACAATGAGCAGTTCTTC.

The chain employs TRBV9 and TRBJ2-5; no reliable D call. From germline, CDR1 is SGDLS and CDR2 YYNGEE. The CDR3 covers 16 residues. V lost 4 bases and J lost 1, with 17 bases in between. The DNA for the CDR3 is TGTGCCAGCAGCCCCGCGAGTTGGGCAGTCCAAGAGACCCAGTACTTC. Translated, it gives CASSPASWAVQETQYF.

The rearrangement joins TRBV6-5 to TRBJ2-1, with 10 bases aligning to TRBD1. The V and J ends lost 5 bases and 7 bases, in that order; junction bases with no gene match: 8. CDR3 length: 15 amino acids. Germline V gene sequence: CDR1 MNHEY, CDR2 SVGAGI. Written as DNA, the CDR3 is TGTGCCAGCAGTCGCCCCGGGACAGGGGCAAATGAGCAGTTCTTC. Protein product: CASSRPGTGANEQFF.

This clone was detected once. The chain combines TRBV5-4 with TRBJ1-2, with D unclear. Germline CDR1 SGHNT, CDR2 YYREEE (reference sequence). This CDR3 is built from 13 residues. Trimming cost V 0 bases and J 4 bases, with 7 bases left between them. The CDR3 sequence is CASSLDSTYGYTF. In DNA, the CDR3 is TGTGCCAGCAGCTTGGACAGTACCTATGGCTACACCTTC. Full variable domain (remainder filled in from reference TRBV5-4 and TRBJ1-2): ETGVTQSPTHLIKTRGQQVTLRCSSQSGHNTVSWYQQALGQGPQFIFQYYREEENGRGNFPPRFSGLQFPNYSSELNVNALELDDSALYLCASSLDSTYGYTFGSGTRLTVV.

The chain combines TRBV29-1 with TRBJ1-5; tentatively, D is TRBD1 (5 bases). The V gene lost 5 bases and the J gene lost 0 bases, with 11 bases spanning the gap. This CDR3 is built from 14 residues. The germline CDR1 and CDR2 sequences are SQVTM and ANQGSEA. The CDR3 DNA reads TGCAGCGTTCGAGGCAGGGATAGCAATCAGCCCCAGCATTTT. Its protein is CSVRGRDSNQPQHF.

The CDR3, as DNA: TGTGCCAGTAAGGCCCCGGTCGGGACAGGGGGCTACACTGAAGCTTTCTTT. This translates into CASKAPVGTGGYTEAFF. The chain is built from TRBV19 and TRBJ1-1; 12 bases align to TRBD1. Trimming took 7 bases from V and 3 from J; bases not matched to a gene: 12. CDR1 and CDR2 from the germline V gene are LNHDA and SQIVND (reference sequence). This CDR3 comprises 17 residues.

This chain joins TRBV11-3 and TRBJ2-5; 10 bases are shared with TRBD1. CDR3 length: 15 amino acids. Germline lookup yields CDR1 SGHNT and CDR2 YENEEA. V shed 5 bases, J shed 2 bases, and the junction held 5 bases outside the gene matches. The CDR3 nucleotides read TGTGCCAGCAGCGGGAGGGACAGGGGACAAGAGACCCAGTACTTC. This translates into CASSGRDRGQETQYF.

The chain links TRBV6-5 to TRBJ2-1, with 7 bases aligning to TRBD2. V lost 6 bases, J lost 2 bases, and 7 bases stayed unmatched. There are 15 residues in the CDR3. Germline CDR1 and CDR2: MNHEY and SVGAGI. CDR3 residues: CASSTVAGAYNEQFF. The CDR3 DNA is TGTGCCAGCAGCACCGTGGCGGGAGCCTACAATGAGCAGTTCTTC.

This clone was recorded only once. V and J are TRBV6-6 and TRBJ1-1; a possible D gene is TRBD1 (6 bases). Trimming removed 4 bases from V and 5 bases from J, with 11 bases in between. CDR1 is MNHNY and CDR2 is SVGAGI in the germline V gene (reference sequence). This CDR3 is built from 13 residues. CDR3: CASSWTVGTEAFF. CDR3 DNA sequence: TGTGCCAGCAGTTGGACAGTGGGGACTGAAGCTTTCTTT.

This chain links TRBV7-2 with TRBJ2-3; D gene uncertain. V was cut by 5 bases and J by 3 bases, with 9 bases left in between. CDR1 is SGHTA, CDR2 FQGNSA, per germline. The CDR3 is made up of 13 amino acids. The CDR3 region is CASSEGSTDTQYF. The CDR3 DNA follows: TGTGCCAGCAGCGAAGGTTCTACAGATACGCAGTATTTT. Full variable domain (remainder filled in from reference TRBV7-2 and TRBJ2-3): GAGVSQSPSNKVTEKGKDVELRCDPISGHTALYWYRQSLGQGLEFLIYFQGNSAPDKSGLPSDRFSAERTGGSVSTLTIQRTQQEDSAVYLCASSEGSTDTQYFGPGTRLTVL.

The V and J genes are TRBV7-9 and TRBJ2-3; a possible D gene is TRBD2 (5 bases). Trimming left V 0 bases short and J 0 bases short, with 7 bases between. CDR1 SEHNR and CDR2 FQNEAQ come from the germline V gene (reference sequence). The CDR3 spans 15 residues. DNA for the CDR3: TGTGCCAGCAGCTTAGCCAGCGGAAGCACAGATACGCAGTATTTT. This translates into CASSLASGSTDTQYF.

The genes are TRBV16 and TRBJ1-2; D call uncertain. Deletions cut 4 bases from V and 2 bases from J, with 17 bases between. Germline CDR1 is KGHSY and CDR2 is FQNENV. The CDR3 is 16 amino acids. In nucleotides, the CDR3 is TGTGCCAGCAGCCCCGACGGGGAGAAAGGGAACTATGGCTACACCTTC. It encodes CASSPDGEKGNYGYTF. The full variable domain, rest sourced from reference TRBV16 and TRBJ1-2, is GEEVAQTPKHLVRGEGQKAKLYCAPIKGHSYVFWYQQVLKNEFKFLISFQNENVFDETGMPKERFSAKCLPNSPCSLEIQATKLEDSAVYFCASSPDGEKGNYGYTFGSGTRLTVV.

The chain couples TRBV6-5 to TRBJ1-1, with 7 bases lining up with TRBD1. The CDR3 has 13 residues. Germline V lookup: CDR1 MNHEY, CDR2 SVGAGI. V was clipped by 6 bases and J by 4 bases; unmatched bases: 5. The CDR3 coding sequence is TGTGCCAGCAGCCGAGACAGGGTCACTGAAGCTTTCTTT. It yields the protein CASSRDRVTEAFF.

This chain connects TRBV7-2 to TRBJ1-2, with 8 bases matching TRBD1. This CDR3 spans 13 amino acids. Germline CDR1 reads SGHTA; CDR2 reads FQGNSA. With V trimmed by 4 bases and J by 7 bases, 5 bases remained unmatched. This chain's CDR3 is CASSSGTGSGYTF. CDR3 DNA: TGTGCCAGCAGCTCCGGGACAGGATCTGGCTACACCTTC.

This chain uses TRBV5-4 with TRBJ1-1; tentative D call: TRBD1 (5 bases). V dropped 3 bases and J dropped 1 base, with 16 bases sitting between them. Germline-derived CDR1 and CDR2 are SGHNT and YYREEE (reference sequence). The CDR3 sequence is 16 residues long. The CDR3 here is CASSSGGSGRNTEAFF. CDR3 DNA: TGTGCCAGCAGCTCAGGCGGTTCAGGGAGGAACACTGAAGCTTTCTTT. The full variable domain, with the rest looked up from reference TRBV5-4 and TRBJ1-1, is ETGVTQSPTHLIKTRGQQVTLRCSSQSGHNTVSWYQQALGQGPQFIFQYYREEENGRGNFPPRFSGLQFPNYSSELNVNALELDDSALYLCASSSGGSGRNTEAFFGQGTRLTVV.

This clone appeared a single time. The V call is TRBV25-1, the J call TRBJ2-2; 12 bases agree with TRBD1. CDR1 and CDR2 from the germline V gene are MGHDK and SYGVNS. The CDR3 runs to 16 residues. Trimming cost V 2 bases and J 8 bases; bases outside gene matches: 6. The CDR3: CASSETGQGAIGELFF. In nucleotides, the CDR3 is TGTGCCAGCAGTGAAACGGGACAGGGGGCGATAGGGGAGCTGTTTTTT.